Listed here are 22 T cell receptor beta chains from one sample, sequenced in a study of blood T cell repertoires in COVID-19 (dated by TCRdb to 2018 to 2021). The method was the immunoSEQ multiplex PCR assay. TCRdb holds this immuneACCESS table with in-frame rearrangements only. Some clones are missing; in checked studies, unresolved V genes explain under half, and the rest has no known cause. Within this sample are some 150,000 clones, with about four fifths of them counted one time only. Of the sample, roughly 9.1% falls within the top ten clones. The source material was peripheral blood. The source of these receptors is an older woman with active or convalescent COVID-19.

The genes are TRBV11-1 and TRBJ2-5, with a possible D match to TRBD1 (6 bases). In germline, CDR1 is SGHAT, CDR2 FQDESV (reference sequence). The CDR3 contains 15 residues. Trimming took off 4 bases at V and 2 bases at J, with 14 bases between the two ends. The CDR3 nucleotides are TGTGCCAGCAGCTCCGATGGACAGACACAAGAGACCCAGTACTTC. The encoded protein is CASSSDGQTQETQYF. Based on the CDR3 plus reference TRBV11-1 and TRBJ2-5, the full variable domain is EAEVAQSPRYKITEKSQAVAFWCDPISGHATLYWYRQILGQGPELLVQFQDESVVDDSQLPKDRFSAERLKGVDSTLKIQPAELGDSAMYLCASSSDGQTQETQYFGPGTRLLVL.

This chain links TRBV12-3 or TRBV12-4 with TRBJ1-2; no clear D gene. Trimming took off 7 bases at V and 4 bases at J, with 13 bases between the two ends. The CDR3 is made up of 13 amino acids. The CDR3 spells CASKSGSGYGYTF. DNA for the CDR3: TGTGCCAGCAAATCGGGATCGGGCTATGGCTACACCTTC.

This clone was recorded a few times. CDR3: CASSLNAGGLRTDTQYF. In DNA, the CDR3 is TGTGCCAGCAGCTTAAATGCGGGGGGCCTTAGAACAGATACGCAGTATTTT. The genes are TRBV11-2 and TRBJ2-3; 8 nucleotides agree with TRBD2. Germline V gives CDR1 SGHAT, CDR2 FQNNGV. J lost 3 bases, V lost 2 bases, and 10 bases had no gene match. The CDR3 totals 17 residues.

The chain uses TRBV19 and TRBJ1-4; no clear D. The CDR3 spans 15 residues. CDR1 and CDR2 from the germline V gene are LNHDA and SQIVND (reference sequence). V was cut by 1 base and J by 7 bases, with 13 bases left in between. CDR3 nucleotide sequence: TGTGCCAGTAGTATAGCGGACTCCGGCCCTGAAAAACTGTTTTTT. Protein: CASSIADSGPEKLFF.

This chain uses TRBV2 with TRBJ2-7; TRBD1 matches at 9 bases. Germline V gives CDR1 SNHLY, CDR2 FYNNEI. The junction had 1 base not matched to a gene; V was cut back by 6 bases and J by 4 bases. The CDR3 spans 12 residues. The CDR3 region is CASSGQGYEQYV. Written as DNA, the CDR3 is TGTGCCAGCAGCGGACAGGGGTACGAGCAGTACGTC.

The genes are TRBV9 and TRBJ1-1; no definite D call. The CDR3 spans 14 residues. Germline assignment: CDR1 SGDLS and CDR2 YYNGEE. Deletions cut 3 bases from V and 3 bases from J, with 12 bases between. CDR3 coding DNA: TGTGCCAGCAGCGCTTGGTTGGGCGACACTGAAGCTTTCTTT. Its translation: CASSAWLGDTEAFF.

The rearrangement links TRBV2 to TRBJ1-3; the D gene is possibly TRBD1 (5 bases). The V gene lost 4 bases and the J gene lost 0 bases, with 13 bases spanning the gap. Germline CDR1 SNHLY, CDR2 FYNNEI. This CDR3 contains 16 residues. The CDR3 DNA is TGTGCCAGCAGTGGTCAGGGCGCAAACTCTGGAAACACCATATATTTT. This codes for CASSGQGANSGNTIYF.

The rearrangement uses TRBV28 and TRBJ2-7; tentatively, D is TRBD2 (5 bases). Germline V gene lookup returns CDR1 MDHEN and CDR2 SYDVKM. The CDR3 spans 13 residues. Between the trimmed V and J ends, which lost 6 bases and 9 bases, there was a span of 18 bases. The CDR3 reads CASSPGGGLGQYV. Written as DNA, the CDR3 is TGTGCCAGCAGCCCCGGCGGAGGCCTGGGGCAGTACGTC.

This rearrangement joins TRBV28 to TRBJ1-4; D perhaps matches TRBD1 (6 bases). Looked up from germline, CDR1 is MDHEN and CDR2 is SYDVKM. The germline V and J ends were trimmed by 6 bases and 0 bases, with 8 bases remaining between them. The CDR3 covers 14 residues. The CDR3 spells CASRNRATNEKLFF. The CDR3 bases are TGTGCCAGCAGGAACAGGGCAACTAATGAAAAACTGTTTTTT. The full variable domain, in which reference TRBV28 and TRBJ1-4 provide the parts outside the CDR3, is DVKVTQSSRYLVKRTGEKVFLECVQDMDHENMFWYRQDPGLGLRLIYFSYDVKMKEKGDIPEGYSVSREKKERFSLILESASTNQTSMYLCASRNRATNEKLFFGSGTQLSVL.

This chain joins TRBV30 and TRBJ2-4, with D possibly TRBD1 on 6 matching bases. V was trimmed by 4 bases and J by 2 bases, leaving 9 bases between them. Germline CDR1 and CDR2: GTSNPN and SVGIG (reference sequence). The CDR3 length is 13 residues. The CDR3 reads CAWTTGSKNIQYF. The CDR3 DNA reads as TGTGCCTGGACAACAGGGTCCAAAAACATTCAGTACTTC. The complete variable domain, with remaining parts taken from reference TRBV30 and TRBJ2-4, reads SQTIHQWPATLVQPVGSPLSLECTVEGTSNPNLYWYRQAAGRGLQLLFYSVGIGQISSEVPQNLSASRPQDRQFILSSKKLLLSDSGFYLCAWTTGSKNIQYFGAGTRLSVL.

This chain links TRBV6-6 with TRBJ1-2; 7 bases are a match to TRBD1. This CDR3 is built from 14 residues. CDR1 is MNHNY, CDR2 SVGAGI, per germline (reference sequence). V was pared by 4 bases and J by 7 bases, with 9 bases of the junction left unmatched. This chain's CDR3 is CASSLTQGYGGYTF. The CDR3 bases are TGTGCCAGCAGTTTAACACAGGGGTATGGTGGCTACACCTTC.

The chain combines TRBV28 with TRBJ2-5; D is perhaps TRBD2 (6 bases). The germline V gene has CDR1 MDHEN and CDR2 SYDVKM. CDR3 size: 15 residues. Between the trimmed V and J ends, which lost 7 bases and 1 base, there was a span of 16 bases. DNA for the CDR3: TGTGCCAGCACCCCTTCGACTAGGACCCAAGAGACCCAGTACTTC. Translation: CASTPSTRTQETQYF.

This chain joins TRBV4-3 and TRBJ2-3; D is ambiguous. CDR3 length: 15 residues. Trimming removed 0 bases at V and 4 bases at J, with 11 bases between. CDR1 and CDR2 from the germline V gene are LGHNA and YSLEER. Here the CDR3 DNA reads TGCGCCAGCAGCCAAGATCGGCAGGCTCCAGATACGCAGTATTTT. It specifies CASSQDRQAPDTQYF.

The chain is built from TRBV19 and TRBJ1-2, with D possibly being TRBD1 (5 bases). V lost 5 bases, J lost 2 bases, and 21 bases lay in between. The CDR3 totals 17 residues. Germline CDR1 and CDR2: LNHDA and SQIVND (reference sequence). The CDR3 DNA sequence: TGTGCCAGTAGTGTGGGCTTGTGGGGCGCTGGGAACTATGGCTACACCTTC. This translates into CASSVGLWGAGNYGYTF.

The chain links TRBV4-1 to TRBJ2-1, with D hard to call. Per germline, CDR1 MGHRA and CDR2 YSYEKL. CDR3 length equals 15 residues. V dropped 0 bases and J dropped 0 bases, with 6 bases sitting between them. CDR3: CASSQDGTSYNEQFF. DNA of the CDR3: TGCGCCAGCAGCCAAGATGGCACCTCCTACAATGAGCAGTTCTTC.

The gene calls are TRBV5-1 and TRBJ1-1; D remains ambiguous. The germline V gene encodes CDR1 SGHRS and CDR2 YFSETQ. The CDR3 spans 17 residues. V shed 0 bases and J shed 0 bases, with 15 bases lying between them. The CDR3: CASSLASGALMNTEAFF. CDR3 coding DNA: TGCGCCAGCAGCTTGGCCTCTGGAGCCCTCATGAACACTGAAGCTTTCTTT.

V usage is TRBV15 and J usage is TRBJ1-5; D not resolved. The CDR3 consists of 12 residues. Between the trimmed V and J ends, which lost 2 bases and 6 bases, there was a span of 5 bases. The germline gives CDR1 LNHNV, CDR2 YYDKDF (reference sequence). CDR3 coding DNA: TGTGCCACCAGCAGATTGAGTCAGCCCCAGCATTTT. As protein: CATSRLSQPQHF.

V and J are TRBV5-5 and TRBJ1-2; D is unclear. Trimming took 0 bases from V and 3 from J, leaving 9 bases between them. The CDR3 covers 14 residues. CDR1 is SGHKS and CDR2 is YYEKEE in the germline V gene (reference sequence). The CDR3 region is CASSLGGDYYGYTF. The CDR3 nucleotides read TGTGCCAGCAGCTTGGGCGGAGATTACTATGGCTACACCTTC.

The CDR3 spells CASSLDSRGSNEQFF. The CDR3 DNA follows: TGTGCCAGCAGCTTGGACTCGAGGGGGAGTAATGAGCAGTTCTTC. The chain carries TRBV5-4 and TRBJ2-1, with TRBD1 as a possible D gene (6 bases). CDR1 SGHNT and CDR2 YYREEE come from the germline V gene (reference sequence). The CDR3 consists of 15 residues. V was shortened by 0 bases and J by 7 bases, with 14 bases between the two germline ends.

This chain joins TRBV30 and TRBJ2-5, with D perhaps matching TRBD1 (5 bases). The CDR3 sequence is 13 residues long. The V and J ends lost 2 bases and 0 bases respectively, with 7 bases between them. Germline lookup yields CDR1 GTSNPN and CDR2 SVGIG (reference sequence). CDR3 protein: CAWSWGNQETQYF. CDR3 in DNA: TGTGCCTGGAGTTGGGGCAACCAAGAGACCCAGTACTTC.

This rearrangement joins TRBV6-2 or TRBV6-3 to TRBJ2-7; a weak D match, TRBD1 (6 bases). This CDR3 has 16 amino acids. From germline, CDR1 is MNHEY and CDR2 SVGEGT. The germline V and J ends were trimmed by 0 bases and 6 bases, with 18 bases remaining between them. In nucleotides, the CDR3 is TGTGCCAGCAGTTACTCCCACCCAACAGGGACGGGCGAGCAGTACGTC. Protein sequence: CASSYSHPTGTGEQYV.

In its sample, this clone was seen a few times. The rearrangement links TRBV10-2 to TRBJ1-1; D is ambiguous. CDR3 size: 11 residues. CDR1 is WSHSY and CDR2 is SAAADI in the germline V gene. The V and J ends lost 6 bases and 7 bases respectively, with 9 bases between them. The CDR3 protein is CASSSGNEAFF. The CDR3 DNA follows: TGCGCCAGCAGCTCCGGTAATGAAGCTTTCTTT.